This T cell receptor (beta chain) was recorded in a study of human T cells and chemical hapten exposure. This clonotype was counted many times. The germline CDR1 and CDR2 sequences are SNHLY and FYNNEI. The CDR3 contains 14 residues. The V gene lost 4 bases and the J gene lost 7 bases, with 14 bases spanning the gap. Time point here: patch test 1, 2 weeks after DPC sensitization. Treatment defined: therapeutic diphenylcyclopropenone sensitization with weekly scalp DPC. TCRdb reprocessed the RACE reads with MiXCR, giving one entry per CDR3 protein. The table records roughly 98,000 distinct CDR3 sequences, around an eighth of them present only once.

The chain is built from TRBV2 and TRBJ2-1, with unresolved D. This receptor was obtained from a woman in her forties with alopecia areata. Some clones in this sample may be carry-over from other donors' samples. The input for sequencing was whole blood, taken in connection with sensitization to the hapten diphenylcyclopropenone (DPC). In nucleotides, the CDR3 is TGTGCCAGCAGTGGTGTAGGATTCAGGAATGAGCAGTTCTTC. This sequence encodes CASSGVGFRNEQFF.